A selection of T cell receptor beta chains follows, all from one sample in a study of patients and donors after allogeneic stem cell transplantation. TCRdb re-called the RT-PCR reads with MiXCR, one entry per CDR3 protein. The sample has some 200,000 distinct CDR3 sequences; around two fifths are singletons. Sequencing was done on a sample of blood, either unsorted or a sorted T cell fraction (not recorded which). These receptor sequences come from a human donor who was either an allogeneic HSCT recipient or a stem cell or donor lymphocyte infusion donor (not recorded which). It is not recorded whose cells these are; they may come from a transplant donor. CDR3s include the opening cysteine and the closing phenylalanine or tryptophan. D genes are given only for firm matches. Only some rows state a clone size, as once, few, many or a class for expanded clones.

TRBV12-3/TRBV12-4	few	TRBJ2-5	13	-	CASSFEERETQYF	TGTGCCAGCAGTTTTGAGGAGCGAGAGACCCAGTACTTC
TRBV2	-	TRBJ2-7	15	-	CASSEGRLLSYEQYF	TGTGCCAGCAGTGAGGGAAGACTCCTCTCCTACGAGCAGTACTTC
TRBV12-3/TRBV12-4	-	TRBJ1-2	13	-	CASSLTAAYGYTF	TGTGCCAGCAGTTTGACAGCCGCCTATGGCTACACCTTC
TRBV25-1	-	TRBJ2-7	13	-	CASSEPGGYEQYF	TGTGCCAGCAGTGAACCAGGGGGGTACGAGCAGTACTTC
TRBV12-3/TRBV12-4	-	TRBJ2-1	13	TRBD1	CASSPGTGNEQFF	TGTGCCAGCAGCCCTGGGACAGGCAACGAGCAGTTCTTC
TRBV7-2	few	TRBJ1-4	15	-	CASSLSPAKGEKLFF	TGTGCCAGCAGCTTATCACCGGCTAAGGGAGAAAAACTGTTTTTT
TRBV4-3	-	TRBJ2-1	16	-	CASSQAPAENYNEQFF	TGCGCCAGCAGCCAAGCTCCAGCGGAAAACTACAATGAGCAGTTCTTC
TRBV7-7	-	TRBJ1-5	16	-	CASSSIGTPSNQPQHF	TGTGCCAGCAGCTCAATCGGGACACCTAGCAATCAGCCCCAGCATTTT
TRBV29-1	-	TRBJ2-1	14	TRBD2	CSVVRREGRYEQFF	TGCAGCGTTGTCAGGCGGGAGGGCCGATATGAGCAGTTCTTC
TRBV29-1	-	TRBJ2-1	15	TRBD2	CSVVPSGRAFNEQFF	TGCAGCGTTGTCCCGAGCGGGAGGGCCTTCAATGAGCAGTTCTTC
TRBV6-2/TRBV6-3	-	TRBJ2-5	11	-	CASAQGETQYF	TGTGCCAGCGCGCAGGGAGAGACCCAGTACTTC
TRBV9	-	TRBJ2-1	16	-	CASSGPGLAPYNEQFF	TGTGCCAGCAGCGGGCCGGGACTGGCCCCCTACAATGAGCAGTTCTTC
TRBV5-4	many	TRBJ1-2	14	TRBD1	CASSFYGQDYGYTF	TGTGCCAGCAGCTTTTACGGACAGGACTATGGCTACACCTTC
TRBV4-1	few	TRBJ2-1	15	TRBD2	CASSQDRDYYNEQFF	TGCGCCAGCAGCCAAGATCGGGACTATTACAATGAGCAGTTCTTC
TRBV6-5	few	TRBJ1-2	12	TRBD1	CASRPTGAGYTF	TGTGCCAGCAGACCCACAGGGGCCGGCTACACCTTC
TRBV9	few	TRBJ1-6	15	-	CASSVEGLRDSPLHF	TGTGCCAGCAGCGTTGAGGGACTCCGGGATTCACCCCTCCACTTT
TRBV5-1	few	TRBJ1-2	14	TRBD1	CASSGTDRRDGYTF	TGCGCCAGCAGCGGGACAGACAGAAGGGATGGCTACACCTTC
TRBV20-1	-	TRBJ2-2	15	-	CSARDARANTGELFF	TGCAGTGCTAGAGATGCACGCGCGAACACCGGGGAGCTGTTTTTT
TRBV7-8	-	TRBJ2-3	15	TRBD1	CASSQDRRSTDTQYF	TGTGCCAGCAGCCAGGACAGGCGTAGTACAGATACGCAGTATTTT
TRBV25-1	-	TRBJ1-1	12	-	CASQLGVSEAFF	TGTGCCAGCCAACTAGGGGTTTCCGAAGCTTTCTTT
TRBV5-4	few	TRBJ1-1	16	TRBD1	CASSLFQGAENTEAFF	TGTGCCAGCAGCTTATTTCAGGGGGCCGAGAACACTGAAGCTTTCTTT
TRBV5-1	few	TRBJ1-4	13	-	CASSAPNSEKLFF	TGCGCCAGCTCGGCCCCCAACTCTGAAAAACTGTTTTTT
TRBV5-8	-	TRBJ1-5	12	-	CASSRSVQPQHF	TGTGCCAGCAGCCGCTCGGTTCAGCCCCAGCATTTT
TRBV3-1	once	TRBJ2-1	15	TRBD2	CASSHETSGDNEQFF	TGTGCCAGCAGCCATGAAACTAGCGGAGATAATGAGCAGTTCTTC
TRBV15	few	TRBJ2-7	15	-	CATSRGWGATYEQYF	TGTGCCACCAGCAGAGGTTGGGGGGCTACCTACGAGCAGTACTTC
TRBV5-6	-	TRBJ2-7	15	-	CASSFQAGSSYEQYF	TGTGCCAGCAGCTTCCAAGCGGGTAGCTCCTACGAGCAGTACTTC
TRBV18	-	TRBJ1-2	14	-	CASSPGQDDYGYTF	TGTGCCAGCTCACCAGGGCAGGACGACTATGGCTACACCTTC
TRBV28	few	TRBJ1-4	16	-	CASSSPLRGTNEKLFF	TGTGCCAGCAGTTCGCCCCTCAGGGGCACTAATGAAAAACTGTTTTTT
TRBV28	-	TRBJ1-2	14	-	CASSLSPLNYGYTF	TGTGCCAGCAGTTTATCCCCACTTAACTATGGCTACACCTTC
TRBV20-1	-	TRBJ2-7	12	-	CSAKDWDYEQYF	TGCAGTGCAAAGGACTGGGACTACGAGCAGTACTTC
TRBV6-5	few	TRBJ2-5	14	-	CASSGVPGQETQYF	TGTGCCAGCAGTGGGGTCCCGGGACAAGAGACCCAGTACTTC
TRBV7-9	-	TRBJ2-2	16	TRBD1	CASSLDREDSSGELFF	TGTGCCAGCAGCCTGGACAGGGAGGATAGTTCCGGGGAGCTGTTTTTT
TRBV6-7	few	TRBJ2-1	11	-	CASSYLSEQFF	TGTGCCAGCAGTTACTTGAGTGAGCAGTTCTTC
TRBV12-3/TRBV12-4	-	TRBJ2-7	15	-	CASSPWSGTNYEQYF	TGTGCCAGCAGCCCTTGGTCCGGTACCAACTACGAGCAGTACTTC
TRBV12-3/TRBV12-4	few	TRBJ1-1	14	-	CASRINRDNTEAFF	TGTGCCAGCAGGATTAACCGGGACAACACTGAAGCTTTCTTT
TRBV4-3	-	TRBJ2-1	13	-	CASSQGGWDEQFF	TGCGCCAGCAGCCAAGGGGGATGGGATGAGCAGTTCTTC
TRBV12-3/TRBV12-4	-	TRBJ1-4	15	-	CASSGGQSTNEKLFF	TGTGCCAGCAGCGGGGGTCAGTCAACTAATGAAAAACTGTTTTTT
TRBV6-2/TRBV6-3	few	TRBJ2-1	16	TRBD1	CASSSHGTGAYNEQFF	TGTGCCAGCAGTTCCCACGGGACAGGGGCCTACAATGAGCAGTTCTTC
TRBV7-2	many	TRBJ1-2	13	-	CASSAAGFYGYTF	TGTGCCAGCAGCGCGGCAGGGTTCTATGGCTACACCTTC
TRBV15	-	TRBJ2-1	18	-	CATSRDLSLESSYNEQFF	TGTGCCACCAGCAGGGATCTATCGCTAGAGAGCTCCTACAATGAGCAGTTCTTC
TRBV20-1	few	TRBJ1-2	13	-	CSAWRQDRNGYTF	TGCAGTGCTTGGAGACAGGATAGAAATGGCTACACCTTC
TRBV6-2/TRBV6-3	-	TRBJ2-7	16	-	CASTSGGLPSSYEQYF	TGTGCCAGCACCTCAGGCGGACTCCCGAGCTCCTACGAGCAGTACTTC
TRBV5-5	-	TRBJ2-3	15	-	CASSLALPGSDTQYF	TGTGCCAGCAGCTTGGCCCTTCCAGGATCAGATACGCAGTATTTT
TRBV9	few	TRBJ1-1	16	TRBD1	CASSVGPGGRDTEAFF	TGTGCCAGCAGCGTAGGACCAGGGGGAAGGGACACTGAAGCTTTCTTT
TRBV6-1	-	TRBJ1-1	14	-	CASSENTGNTEAFF	TGTGCCAGCAGTGAAAATACTGGGAACACTGAAGCTTTCTTT
TRBV6-1	-	TRBJ1-1	15	-	CASSKRTEPNTEAFF	TGTGCCAGCAGCAAACGGACAGAACCTAACACTGAAGCTTTCTTT
TRBV9	-	TRBJ2-5	13	-	CASSVGGQETQYF	TGTGCCAGCAGCGTCGGGGGCCAAGAGACCCAGTACTTC
TRBV4-2	few	TRBJ1-5	16	-	CASSQDPGGTIQPQHF	TGTGCCAGCAGCCAAGATCCGGGGGGTACCATCCAGCCCCAGCATTTT
TRBV5-1	once	TRBJ1-1	16	-	CASSPLSLGGNREAFF	TGCGCCAGCAGCCCCCTAAGCCTGGGGGGAAACCGTGAAGCTTTCTTT
TRBV20-1	-	TRBJ2-1	14	-	CSARGATFNNEQFF	TGCAGTGCTAGAGGCGCGACCTTCAACAATGAGCAGTTCTTC
TRBV30	-	TRBJ1-1	14	-	CGWSGQGENTEAFF	TGTGGCTGGAGTGGGCAAGGGGAGAACACTGAAGCTTTCTTT
TRBV25-1	few	TRBJ2-7	14	-	CASKSPTENYEQYF	TGTGCCAGCAAATCTCCGACAGAAAACTACGAGCAGTACTTC
TRBV9	-	TRBJ2-7	14	TRBD2	CASSGGLGQNEQYF	TGTGCCAGCAGCGGAGGACTAGGTCAAAACGAGCAGTACTTC
TRBV12-3/TRBV12-4	-	TRBJ2-1	11	-	CASGPGGEQFF	TGTGCCAGCGGACCCGGGGGTGAGCAGTTCTTC
TRBV9	-	TRBJ2-1	15	TRBD2	CASSISGRANNEQFF	TGTGCCAGCAGCATAAGCGGGAGGGCCAATAATGAGCAGTTCTTC
TRBV5-8	-	TRBJ1-3	15	-	CASSFRGVSGNTIYF	TGTGCCAGCAGTTTTCGCGGGGTTTCTGGAAACACCATATATTTT